This T cell receptor (beta chain) stems from a study of graft-versus-host responses after intestinal transplantation. As for the study in general: The recipients all started with anti-thymocyte globulin induction and then took tacrolimus and steroids for about 3 years.

As for this clone: Its antigen is undetermined.

The CDR3 is made up of 15 amino acids. CDR1 SGHRS and CDR2 YFSETQ come from the germline V gene. Some clones are missing from TCRdb's copy, which holds only in-frame ones; the method was immunoSEQ multiplex PCR. The table shows about 110,000 clones, with approximately 88% occurring only once. This material consisted of unstimulated CD4+ T cells sorted from spleen or lymph node cells, taken before transplant. The rearrangement uses TRBV5-1 and TRBJ2-5, with TRBD2 identical over 9 bases. Judging by the DNA end, TRBJ2-7 fits better; the J call may be wrong. The source of this sequence is a human donor who was the organ donor for an intestinal transplant. CDR3 nucleotides: TGCGCCAGCAGTATACTAGCGGGCCCATCCTACGAGCAGTACTTC. It codes for CASSILAGPSYEQYF.